These 10 T cell receptor beta chains originate from one sample sequenced in a study of cytomegalovirus exposure and HLA in healthy donors. Primers included in the PCR were 60 Vbeta and 13 Jbeta primers. Here immunoSEQ multiplex PCR was the method, and the copy in TCRdb shows in-frame clones only, minus some. This sample has some 110,000 clones, with 83% found just once. The sequenced sample consisted of PBMCs. These receptors were collected from a man younger than 35 in good health and CMV-seronegative.

The rearrangement uses TRBV5-1 and TRBJ2-7, with D perhaps TRBD2 (5 bases). V was trimmed by 0 bases and J by 2 bases, leaving 12 bases between them. Germline V gene data show CDR1 as SGHRS and CDR2 as YFSETQ. This CDR3 comprises 15 residues. The CDR3 bases are TGCGCCAGCAGCTTGGCGGGGTGGGATACCTACGAGCAGTACTTC. Translated, it gives CASSLAGWDTYEQYF.

CDR3 amino acids: CASSQDGRASGIFNEQFF. Written as DNA, the CDR3 is TGTGCCAGCAGCCAAGATGGTAGGGCTAGCGGGATTTTCAATGAGCAGTTCTTC. The V and J genes are TRBV4-2 and TRBJ2-1; TRBD2 matches 9 bases. The CDR3 spans 18 residues. After removal of 0 bases from V and 6 bases from J, the junction contained 12 bases not matched to a gene. Per germline, CDR1 LGHNA and CDR2 YNFKEQ.

The chain uses TRBV21-1 and TRBJ1-5; the table's D gene call, TRBD1, was not cross checked with the DNA. TRBV21-1 is a known pseudogene. The CDR3 loop spans 21 amino acids. CDR3 sequence: CASSKLGFVGAGGFSNQPQHF. CDR3 DNA sequence: TGTGCCAGCAGCAAATTGGGGTTCGTGGGGGCAGGGGGTTTTAGCAATCAGCCCCAGCATTTT.

This clone occurred a few times. The chain joins TRBV9 to TRBJ2-2; 14 bases are shared with TRBD2. Unmatched junction bases numbered 9, after V lost 0 bases and J lost 5 bases. The CDR3 spans 19 residues. In germline, CDR1 is SGDLS, CDR2 YYNGEE. The CDR3 DNA follows: TGTGCCAGCAGCGTAGGAGGGGGAGGGACTAGCGGGAGTACCGGGGAGCTGTTTTTT. Amino acid sequence: CASSVGGGGTSGSTGELFF.

This clone appeared a single time. The chain uses TRBV30 and TRBJ1-3; no clear D. Germline V gene sequence: CDR1 GTSNPN, CDR2 SVGIG (reference sequence). V lost 0 bases, J lost 9 bases, and 15 bases lay in between. CDR3 size: 14 residues. The CDR3 DNA follows: TGTGCCTGGAGTGTACATTCAGGTAGCGTCACCATATATTTT. Protein sequence: CAWSVHSGSVTIYF. Using reference TRBV30 and TRBJ1-3 for the parts outside the CDR3, the full variable domain is SQTIHQWPATLVQPVGSPLSLECTVEGTSNPNLYWYRQAAGRGLQLLFYSVGIGQISSEVPQNLSASRPQDRQFILSSKKLLLSDSGFYLCAWSVHSGSVTIYFGEGSWLTVV.

The V and J genes are TRBV15 and TRBJ1-6; D gene ambiguous. CDR1 is LNHNV and CDR2 is YYDKDF in the germline V gene (reference sequence). V lost 2 bases and J lost 5, with 10 bases in between. This CDR3 spans 15 amino acids. CDR3 sequence (DNA): TGTGCCACCAGCAGATCCCGGTCCAATAATTCACCCCTCCACTTT. Translation gives CATSRSRSNNSPLHF.

CDR3 nucleotides: TGCGCCAGCAGCAAGGCTAGCACCGAAGAGACCCAGTACTTC. Protein sequence: CASSKASTEETQYF. V is TRBV5-1 and J is TRBJ2-5, with D possibly TRBD2 on 5 matching bases. V gave up 4 bases and J gave up 3 bases, with 13 bases separating them. The CDR3 contains 14 residues. CDR1 and CDR2 (germline): SGHRS, YFSETQ.

The rearrangement links TRBV4-1 to TRBJ1-6; 10 bases fit TRBD1. V lost 5 bases to trimming and J lost 0 bases; unmatched junction nucleotides: 10. Germline loops: CDR1 MGHRA, CDR2 YSYEKL. This CDR3 contains 19 residues. CDR3 nucleotides: TGCGCCAGCAGCACCCCGGTGGGACAGGGGAGCTCCTATAATTCACCCCTCCACTTT. It encodes CASSTPVGQGSSYNSPLHF.

The genes are TRBV10-3 and TRBJ2-1, with 11 bases that match TRBD2. V was pared by 10 bases and J by 5 bases, with 7 bases of the junction left unmatched. CDR3 length: 14 amino acids. The germline V gene encodes CDR1 ENHRY and CDR2 SYGVKD. CDR3 DNA: TGTGCCACCAATCCGGGACTAGCGGACAATGAGCAGTTCTTC. As protein: CATNPGLADNEQFF.

The chain uses TRBV6-5 and TRBJ2-7; 8 bases map to TRBD2. After removal of 6 bases from V and 1 base from J, the junction contained 5 bases not matched to a gene. The length of the CDR3 is 14 residues. Germline lookup yields CDR1 MNHEY and CDR2 SVGAGI. As DNA, the CDR3 is TGTGCCAGCAGCCAAACTAGCGGATCCTACGAGCAGTACTTC. Its translation: CASSQTSGSYEQYF.